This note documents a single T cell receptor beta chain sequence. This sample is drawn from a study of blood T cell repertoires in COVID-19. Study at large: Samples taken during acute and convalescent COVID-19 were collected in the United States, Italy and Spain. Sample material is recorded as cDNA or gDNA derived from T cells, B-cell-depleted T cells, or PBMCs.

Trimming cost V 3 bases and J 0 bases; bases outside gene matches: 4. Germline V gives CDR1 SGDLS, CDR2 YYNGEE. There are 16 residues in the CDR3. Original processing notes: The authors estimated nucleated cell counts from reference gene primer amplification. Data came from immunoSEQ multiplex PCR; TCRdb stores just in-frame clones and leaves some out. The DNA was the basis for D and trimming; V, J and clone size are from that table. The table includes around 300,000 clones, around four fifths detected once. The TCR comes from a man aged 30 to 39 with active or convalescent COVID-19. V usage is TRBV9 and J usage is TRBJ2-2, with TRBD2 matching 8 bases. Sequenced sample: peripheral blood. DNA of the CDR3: TGTGCCAGCAGCGGAGCGGGGGCCGCGAACACCGGGGAGCTGTTTTTT. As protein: CASSGAGAANTGELFF. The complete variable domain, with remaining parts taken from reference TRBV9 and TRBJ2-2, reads DSGVTQTPKHLITATGQRVTLRCSPRSGDLSVYWYQQSLDQGLQFLIQYYNGEERAKGNILERFSAQQFPDLHSELNLSSLELGDSALYFCASSGAGAANTGELFFGEGSRLTVL.